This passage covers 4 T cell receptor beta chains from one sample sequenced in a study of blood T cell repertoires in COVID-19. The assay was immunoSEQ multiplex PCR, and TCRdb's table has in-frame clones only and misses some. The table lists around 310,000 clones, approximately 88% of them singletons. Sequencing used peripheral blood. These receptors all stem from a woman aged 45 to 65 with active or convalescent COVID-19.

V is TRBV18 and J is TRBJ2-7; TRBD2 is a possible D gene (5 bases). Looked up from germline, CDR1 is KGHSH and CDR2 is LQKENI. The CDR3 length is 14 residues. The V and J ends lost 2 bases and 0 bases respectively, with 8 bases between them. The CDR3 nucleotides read TGTGCCAGCTCACCATCGGGGAGCTCCTACGAGCAGTACTTC. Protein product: CASSPSGSSYEQYF.

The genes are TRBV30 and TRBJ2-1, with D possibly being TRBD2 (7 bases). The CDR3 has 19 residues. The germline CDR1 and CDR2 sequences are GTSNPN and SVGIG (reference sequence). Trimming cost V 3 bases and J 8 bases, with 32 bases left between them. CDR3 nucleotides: TGTGCCTGGAGCCGAGCCTCTTCCCCGGTCGAAGCGGGACACCATGAGCAGTTCTTC. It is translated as CAWSRASSPVEAGHHEQFF.

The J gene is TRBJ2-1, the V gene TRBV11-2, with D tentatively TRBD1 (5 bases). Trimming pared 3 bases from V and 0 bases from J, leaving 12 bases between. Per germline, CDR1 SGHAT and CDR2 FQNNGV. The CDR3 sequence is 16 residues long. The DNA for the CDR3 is TGTGCCAGCAGCTTTGGTGGGGCGAGCTCCTACAATGAGCAGTTCTTC. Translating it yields CASSFGGASSYNEQFF.

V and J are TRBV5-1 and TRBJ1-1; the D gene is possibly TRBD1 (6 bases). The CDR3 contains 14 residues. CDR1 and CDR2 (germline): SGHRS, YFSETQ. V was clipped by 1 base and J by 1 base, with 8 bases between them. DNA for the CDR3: TGCGCCAGCAGCTTGCAGGGGTCGAACACTGAAGCTTTCTTT. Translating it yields CASSLQGSNTEAFF.